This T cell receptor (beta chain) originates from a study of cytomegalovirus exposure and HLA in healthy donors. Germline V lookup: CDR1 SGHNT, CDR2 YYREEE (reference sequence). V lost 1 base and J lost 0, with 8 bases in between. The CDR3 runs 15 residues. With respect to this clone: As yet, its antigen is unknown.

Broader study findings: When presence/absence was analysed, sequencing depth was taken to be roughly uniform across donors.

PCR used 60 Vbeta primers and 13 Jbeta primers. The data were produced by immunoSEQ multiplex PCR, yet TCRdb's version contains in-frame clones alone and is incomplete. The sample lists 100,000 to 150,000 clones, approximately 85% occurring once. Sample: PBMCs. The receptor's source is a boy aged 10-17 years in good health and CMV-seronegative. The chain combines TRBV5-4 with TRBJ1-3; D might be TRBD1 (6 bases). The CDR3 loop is CASSLQGNSGNTIYF. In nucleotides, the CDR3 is TGTGCCAGCAGCTTGCAGGGGAACTCTGGAAACACCATATATTTT.